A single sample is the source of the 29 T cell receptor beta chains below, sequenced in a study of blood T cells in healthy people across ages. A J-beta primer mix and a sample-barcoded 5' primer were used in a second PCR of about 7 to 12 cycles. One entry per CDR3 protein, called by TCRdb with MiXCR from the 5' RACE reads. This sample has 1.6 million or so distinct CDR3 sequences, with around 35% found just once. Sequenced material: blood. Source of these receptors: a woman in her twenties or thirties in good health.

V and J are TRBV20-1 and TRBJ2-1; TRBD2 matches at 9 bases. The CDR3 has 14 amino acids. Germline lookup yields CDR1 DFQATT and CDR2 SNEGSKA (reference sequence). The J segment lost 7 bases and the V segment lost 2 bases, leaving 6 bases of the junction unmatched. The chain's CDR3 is CSARRGGVINEQFF. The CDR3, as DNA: TGCAGTGCTAGACGCGGGGGGGTTATAAATGAGCAGTTCTTC.

The CDR3 DNA is TGCGCCAGCAGCCACTGGACAGGGGAAGGTGCCGGGGAGCTGTTTTTT. Its protein is CASSHWTGEGAGELFF. The chain couples TRBV4-1 to TRBJ2-2; TRBD1 matches 9 bases. J was trimmed by 6 bases and V by 3 bases; bases with no gene match: 8. This CDR3 contains 16 residues. CDR1 MGHRA and CDR2 YSYEKL come from the germline V gene.

Here the CDR3 reads CASSLLSGQGARDTEAFF. DNA of the CDR3: TGTGCCAGCAGCCTGCTATCGGGACAGGGGGCTCGGGACACTGAAGCTTTCTTT. The chain has TRBV7-9 and TRBJ1-1; 12 nucleotides align to TRBD1. The CDR3 covers 18 residues. The germline CDR1 and CDR2 sequences are SEHNR and FQNEAQ (reference sequence). V was clipped by 5 bases and J by 3 bases; unmatched bases: 13.

CDR3 DNA: TGTGCCAGCAGCCGAGGTGGGTGGGCTGAAGCTTTCTTT. It translates to CASSRGGWAEAFF. This chain links TRBV28 with TRBJ1-1; D not certain. Germline CDR1 is MDHEN and CDR2 is SYDVKM. V dropped 6 bases and J dropped 6 bases, with 14 bases sitting between them. CDR3 length equals 13 residues.

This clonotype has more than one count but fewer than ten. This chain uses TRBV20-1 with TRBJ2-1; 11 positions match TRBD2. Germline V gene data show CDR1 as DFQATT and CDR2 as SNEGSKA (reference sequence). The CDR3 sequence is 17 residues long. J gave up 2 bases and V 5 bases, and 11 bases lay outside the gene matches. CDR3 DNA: TGCAGTGCTCGCCCTCTAACTAGCGGGAGAACCTACAATGAGCAGTTCTTC. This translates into CSARPLTSGRTYNEQFF.

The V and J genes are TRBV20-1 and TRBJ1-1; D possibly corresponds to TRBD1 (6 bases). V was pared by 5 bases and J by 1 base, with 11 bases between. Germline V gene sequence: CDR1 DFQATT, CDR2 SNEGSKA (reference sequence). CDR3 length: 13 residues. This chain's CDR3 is CSAEGQKNTEAFF. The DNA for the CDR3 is TGCAGTGCTGAGGGACAAAAGAACACTGAAGCTTTCTTT.

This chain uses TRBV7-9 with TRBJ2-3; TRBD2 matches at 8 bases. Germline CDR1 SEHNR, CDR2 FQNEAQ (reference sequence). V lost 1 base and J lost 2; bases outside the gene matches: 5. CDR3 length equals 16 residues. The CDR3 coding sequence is TGTGCCAGCAGCTTAGAAGCGGGAGCTGTCACAGATACGCAGTATTTT. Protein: CASSLEAGAVTDTQYF.

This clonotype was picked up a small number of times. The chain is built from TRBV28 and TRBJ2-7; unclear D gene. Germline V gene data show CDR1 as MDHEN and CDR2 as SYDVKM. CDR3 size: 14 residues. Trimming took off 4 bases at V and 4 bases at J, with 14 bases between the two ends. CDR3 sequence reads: CASSWVETLYEQYF. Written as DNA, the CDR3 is TGTGCCAGCAGTTGGGTGGAGACATTATACGAGCAGTACTTC.

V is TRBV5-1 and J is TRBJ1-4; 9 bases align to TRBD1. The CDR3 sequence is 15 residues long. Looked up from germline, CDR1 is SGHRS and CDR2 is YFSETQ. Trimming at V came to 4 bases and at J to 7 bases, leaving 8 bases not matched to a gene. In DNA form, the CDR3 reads TGCGCCAGCAGCGAACAGGGGGCCGGTGGTGAAAAACTGTTTTTT. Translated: CASSEQGAGGEKLFF.

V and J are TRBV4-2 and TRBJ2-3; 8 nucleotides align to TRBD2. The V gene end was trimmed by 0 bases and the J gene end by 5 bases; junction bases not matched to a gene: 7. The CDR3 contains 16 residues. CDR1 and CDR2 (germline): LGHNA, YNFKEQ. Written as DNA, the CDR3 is TGTGCCAGCAGCCAAGAGGCGGGGGGCCGGAAAGATACGCAGTATTTT. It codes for CASSQEAGGRKDTQYF.

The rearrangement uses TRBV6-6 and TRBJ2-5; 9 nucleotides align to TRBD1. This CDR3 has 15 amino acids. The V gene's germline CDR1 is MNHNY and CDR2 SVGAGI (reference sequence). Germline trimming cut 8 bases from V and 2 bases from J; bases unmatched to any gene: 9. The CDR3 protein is CASGLPTGGQETQYF. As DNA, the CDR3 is TGTGCCAGCGGTCTCCCGACAGGGGGGCAAGAGACCCAGTACTTC.

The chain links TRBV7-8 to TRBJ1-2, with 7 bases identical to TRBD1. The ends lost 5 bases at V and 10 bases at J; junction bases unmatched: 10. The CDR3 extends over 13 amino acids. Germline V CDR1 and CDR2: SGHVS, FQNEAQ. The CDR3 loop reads CASSPTKGTVYTF. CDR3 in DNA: TGTGCCAGCAGCCCGACGAAGGGGACAGTCTACACCTTC.

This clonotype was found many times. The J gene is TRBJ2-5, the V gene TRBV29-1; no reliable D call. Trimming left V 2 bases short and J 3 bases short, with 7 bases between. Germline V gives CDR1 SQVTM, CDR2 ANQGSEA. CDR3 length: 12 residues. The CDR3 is CSVEWLEETQYF. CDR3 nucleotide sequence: TGCAGCGTTGAATGGCTGGAAGAGACCCAGTACTTC.

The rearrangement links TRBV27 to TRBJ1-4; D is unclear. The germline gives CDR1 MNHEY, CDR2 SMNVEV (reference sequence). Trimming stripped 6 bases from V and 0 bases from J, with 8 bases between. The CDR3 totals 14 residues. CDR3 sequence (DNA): TGTGCCAGCAGGACGATTGCAACTAATGAAAAACTGTTTTTT. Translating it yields CASRTIATNEKLFF. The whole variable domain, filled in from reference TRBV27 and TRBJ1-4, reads EAQVTQNPRYLITVTGKKLTVTCSQNMNHEYMSWYRQDPGLGLRQIYYSMNVEVTDKGDVPEGYKVSRKEKRNFPLILESPSPNQTSLYFCASRTIATNEKLFFGSGTQLSVL.

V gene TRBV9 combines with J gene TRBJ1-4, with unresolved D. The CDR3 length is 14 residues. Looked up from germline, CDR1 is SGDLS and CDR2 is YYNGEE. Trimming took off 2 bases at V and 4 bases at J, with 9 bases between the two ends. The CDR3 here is CASSVGRFNEKLFF. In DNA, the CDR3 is TGTGCCAGCAGCGTGGGCCGTTTTAATGAAAAACTGTTTTTT. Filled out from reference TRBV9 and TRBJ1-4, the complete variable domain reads DSGVTQTPKHLITATGQRVTLRCSPRSGDLSVYWYQQSLDQGLQFLIQYYNGEERAKGNILERFSAQQFPDLHSELNLSSLELGDSALYFCASSVGRFNEKLFFGSGTQLSVL.

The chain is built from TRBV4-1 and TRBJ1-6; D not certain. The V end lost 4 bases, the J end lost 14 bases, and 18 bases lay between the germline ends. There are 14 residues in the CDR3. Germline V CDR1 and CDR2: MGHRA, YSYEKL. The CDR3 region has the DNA TGCGCCAGCAGCCCGGGATTGGCAAGGCCGGCCCTCCACTTT. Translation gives CASSPGLARPALHF.

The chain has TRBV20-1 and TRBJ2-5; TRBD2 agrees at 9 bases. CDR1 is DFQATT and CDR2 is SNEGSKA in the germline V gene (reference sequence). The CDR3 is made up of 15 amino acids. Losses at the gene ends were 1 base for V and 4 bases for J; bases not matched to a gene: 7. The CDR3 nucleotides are TGCAGTGCTAGAGGACCAGCGGGGGGAAGAGAGACCCAGTACTTC. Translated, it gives CSARGPAGGRETQYF.

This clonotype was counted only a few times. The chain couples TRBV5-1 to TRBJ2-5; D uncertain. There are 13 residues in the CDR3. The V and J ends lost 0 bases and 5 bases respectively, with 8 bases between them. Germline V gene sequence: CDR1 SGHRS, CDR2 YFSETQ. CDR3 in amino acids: CASSLGMDETQYF. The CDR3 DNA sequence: TGCGCCAGCAGCTTGGGTATGGATGAGACCCAGTACTTC.

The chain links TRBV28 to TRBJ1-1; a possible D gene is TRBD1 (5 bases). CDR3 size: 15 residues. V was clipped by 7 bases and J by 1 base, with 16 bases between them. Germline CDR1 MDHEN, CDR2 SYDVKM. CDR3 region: CASKSRDWTNTEAFF. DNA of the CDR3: TGTGCCAGCAAAAGTCGGGACTGGACGAACACTGAAGCTTTCTTT. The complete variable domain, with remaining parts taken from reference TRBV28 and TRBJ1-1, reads DVKVTQSSRYLVKRTGEKVFLECVQDMDHENMFWYRQDPGLGLRLIYFSYDVKMKEKGDIPEGYSVSREKKERFSLILESASTNQTSMYLCASKSRDWTNTEAFFGQGTRLTVV.

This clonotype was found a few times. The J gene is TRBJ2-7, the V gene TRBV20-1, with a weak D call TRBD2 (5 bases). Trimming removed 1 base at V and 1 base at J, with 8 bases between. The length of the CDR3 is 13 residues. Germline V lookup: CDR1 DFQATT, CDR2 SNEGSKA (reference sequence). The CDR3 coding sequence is TGCAGTGCTAGAGGCGAGGGTTCCTACGAGCAGTACTTC. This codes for CSARGEGSYEQYF.

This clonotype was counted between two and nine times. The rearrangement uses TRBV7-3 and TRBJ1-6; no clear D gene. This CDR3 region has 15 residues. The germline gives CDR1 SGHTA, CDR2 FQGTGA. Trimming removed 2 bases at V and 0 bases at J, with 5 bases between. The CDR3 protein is CASSLDRSYNSPLHF. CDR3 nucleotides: TGTGCCAGCAGCTTAGATCGCTCCTATAATTCACCCCTCCACTTT. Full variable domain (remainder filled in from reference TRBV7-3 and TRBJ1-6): GAGVSQTPSNKVTEKGKYVELRCDPISGHTALYWYRQSLGQGPEFLIYFQGTGAADDSGLPNDRFFAVRPEGSVSTLKIQRTERGDSAVYLCASSLDRSYNSPLHFGNGTRLTVT.

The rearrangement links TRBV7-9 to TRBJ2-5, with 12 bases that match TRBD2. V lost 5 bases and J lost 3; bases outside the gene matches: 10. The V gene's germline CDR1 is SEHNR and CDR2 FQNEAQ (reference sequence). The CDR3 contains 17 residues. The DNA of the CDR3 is TGTGCCAGCAGCCAAGGCAGGTCTAGCGGGAGGGAAGAGACCCAGTACTTC. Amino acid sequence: CASSQGRSSGREETQYF. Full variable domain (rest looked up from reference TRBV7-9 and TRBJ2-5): DTGVSQNPRHKITKRGQNVTFRCDPISEHNRLYWYRQTLGQGPEFLTYFQNEAQLEKSRLLSDRFSAERPKGSFSTLEIQRTEQGDSAMYLCASSQGRSSGREETQYFGPGTRLLVL.

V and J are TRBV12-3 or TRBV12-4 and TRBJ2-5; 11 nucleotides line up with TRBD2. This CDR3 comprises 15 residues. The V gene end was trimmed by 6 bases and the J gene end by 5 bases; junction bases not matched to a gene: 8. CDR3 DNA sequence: TGTGCCAGCAGCCTTAGCGGGGGGGCCTCGGAGACCCAGTACTTC. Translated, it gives CASSLSGGASETQYF.

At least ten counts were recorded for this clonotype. The CDR3 DNA follows: TGCAGCGCTGGACAGGGCTACGAGCAGTACTTC. As protein: CSAGQGYEQYF. The chain has TRBV20-1 and TRBJ2-7; 8 bases are shared with TRBD1. Germline CDR1 DFQATT, CDR2 SNEGSKA (reference sequence). CDR3 length: 11 amino acids.

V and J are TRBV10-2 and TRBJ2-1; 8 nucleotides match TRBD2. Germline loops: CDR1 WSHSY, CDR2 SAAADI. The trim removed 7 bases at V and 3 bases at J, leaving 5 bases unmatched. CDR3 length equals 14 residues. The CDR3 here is CASKGLGNYNEQFF. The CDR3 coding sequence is TGCGCCAGCAAGGGACTAGGGAACTACAATGAGCAGTTCTTC.

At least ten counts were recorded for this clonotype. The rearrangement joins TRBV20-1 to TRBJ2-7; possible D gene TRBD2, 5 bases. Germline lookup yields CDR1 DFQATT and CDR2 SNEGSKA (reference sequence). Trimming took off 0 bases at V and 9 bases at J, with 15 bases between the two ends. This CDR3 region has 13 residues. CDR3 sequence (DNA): TGCAGTGCTAGAGATGAGCGGCGGAACGGGCAGTACTTC. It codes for CSARDERRNGQYF.

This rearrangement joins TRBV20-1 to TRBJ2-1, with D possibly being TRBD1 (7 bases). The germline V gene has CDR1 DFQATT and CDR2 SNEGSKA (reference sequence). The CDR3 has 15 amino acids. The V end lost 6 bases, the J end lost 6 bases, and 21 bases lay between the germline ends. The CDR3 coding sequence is TGCAGTGCGGAGGGACAGAAAAAAATCCCCAATGAGCAGTTCTTC. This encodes CSAEGQKKIPNEQFF.

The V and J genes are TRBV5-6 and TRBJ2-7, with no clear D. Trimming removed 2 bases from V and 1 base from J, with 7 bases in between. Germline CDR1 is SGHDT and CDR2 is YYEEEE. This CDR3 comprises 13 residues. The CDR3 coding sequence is TGTGCCAGCAGCTTATGGAAATCCTACGAGCAGTACTTC. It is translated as CASSLWKSYEQYF.

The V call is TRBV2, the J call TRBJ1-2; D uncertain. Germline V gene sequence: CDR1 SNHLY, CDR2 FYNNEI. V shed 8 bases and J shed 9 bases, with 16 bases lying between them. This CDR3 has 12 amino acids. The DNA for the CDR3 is TGTGCCAGCCCGAGGACGGCAGATCGCTACACCTTC. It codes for CASPRTADRYTF.